This T cell receptor (beta chain) was identified in a study of blood T cell repertoires in COVID-19. Study details: Samples taken during acute and convalescent COVID-19 were collected in the United States, Italy and Spain. The analysed material was cDNA or gDNA that came from T cells, B-cell-depleted T cells, or PBMCs.

Original handling: Reference gene primer amplification in the assay estimated nucleated cell counts. This table comes from immunoSEQ multiplex PCR, and its TCRdb copy is limited to in-frame clones, with some not included. The V and J calls and clone size were taken over from that table, and D and trimming were inferred from the DNA. The data hold some 210,000 clones, with about 91% observed a single time. The CDR3 length is 15 residues. Germline V gene lookup returns CDR1 SGHDN and CDR2 FVKESK. Trimming pared 3 bases from V and 1 base from J, leaving 10 bases between. The receptor comes from a man younger than 45 with acute or convalescent COVID-19. The chain joins TRBV14 to TRBJ1-3; D unclear. Material: peripheral blood. The CDR3 loop is CASSQDFASGNTIYF. DNA of the CDR3: TGTGCCAGCAGCCAGGACTTCGCTTCTGGAAACACCATATATTTT.